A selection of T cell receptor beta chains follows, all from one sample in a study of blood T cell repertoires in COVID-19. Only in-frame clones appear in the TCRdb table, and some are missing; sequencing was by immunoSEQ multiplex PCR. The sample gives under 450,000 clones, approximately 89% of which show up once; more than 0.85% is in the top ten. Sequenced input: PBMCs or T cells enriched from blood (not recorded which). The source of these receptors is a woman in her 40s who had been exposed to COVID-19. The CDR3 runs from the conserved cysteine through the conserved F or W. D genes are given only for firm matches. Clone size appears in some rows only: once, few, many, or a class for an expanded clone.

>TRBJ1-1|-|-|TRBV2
CASRIQGPSIDTEAFF
TGTGCCAGCAGGATACAGGGCCCAAGTATAGACACTGAAGCTTTCTTT
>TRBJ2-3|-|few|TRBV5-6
CASSLAGAGTDTQYF
TGTGCCAGCAGCTTGGCTGGGGCTGGCACAGATACGCAGTATTTT
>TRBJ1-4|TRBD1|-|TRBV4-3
CASSQFTGGWANEKLFF
TGCGCCAGCAGCCAATTTACAGGGGGCTGGGCTAATGAAAAACTGTTTTTT
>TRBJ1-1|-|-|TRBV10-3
CAISGRENTEAFF
TGTGCCATCAGTGGCAGGGAGAACACTGAAGCTTTCTTT
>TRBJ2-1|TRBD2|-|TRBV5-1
CASSGGLAGGPYNEQFF
TGCGCCAGCAGCGGAGGGTTGGCGGGGGGCCCCTACAATGAGCAGTTCTTC
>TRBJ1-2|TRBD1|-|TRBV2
CASSHPGQGYGYTF
TGTGCCAGCAGTCACCCGGGACAGGGGTATGGCTACACCTTC
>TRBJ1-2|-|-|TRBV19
CASTPTTPGYGYTF
TGTGCCAGTACCCCGACTACCCCGGGCTATGGCTACACCTTC
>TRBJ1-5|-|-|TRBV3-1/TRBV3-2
CASSQFGGQPQHF
TGTGCCAGCAGCCAATTCGGGGGTCAGCCCCAGCATTTT
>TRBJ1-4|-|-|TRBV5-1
CASSFTAIATNEKLFF
TGCGCCAGCAGCTTCACAGCTATTGCAACTAATGAAAAACTGTTTTTT
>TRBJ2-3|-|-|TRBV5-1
CASKPGGSTDTQYF
TGCGCCAGCAAACCGGGTGGGAGCACAGATACGCAGTATTTT
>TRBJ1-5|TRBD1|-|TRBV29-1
CSVGTGEPNQPQHF
TGCAGCGTCGGGACAGGGGAGCCCAATCAGCCCCAGCATTTT
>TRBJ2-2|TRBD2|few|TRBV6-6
CASSYTSGSGGELFF
TGTGCCAGCAGTTACACTAGCGGGAGCGGGGGGGAGCTGTTTTTT
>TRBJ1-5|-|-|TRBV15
CATSREGTSNQPQHF
TGTGCCACCAGCAGAGAAGGGACATCGAATCAGCCCCAGCATTTT
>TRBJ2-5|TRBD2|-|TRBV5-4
CASSFPLAGGPSETQYF
TGTGCCAGCAGCTTTCCCCTAGCGGGGGGGCCCTCGGAGACCCAGTACTTC
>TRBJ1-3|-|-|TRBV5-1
CASSSEPGNTIYF
TGCGCCAGCAGCTCGGAGCCTGGAAACACCATATATTTT
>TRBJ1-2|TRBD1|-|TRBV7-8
CASSTDRGDNGYTF
TGTGCCAGCAGCACCGACAGGGGGGATAATGGCTACACCTTC